This is a list of T cell receptor beta chains from one sample in a study of T cell clonotyping in hematopoietic cell transplantation. Profiled with immunoSEQ multiplex PCR; TCRdb holds only in-frame clones, not every one. The data contain more than 20,000 clones, roughly 84% of them seen just once; the ten biggest clones take up 24%. Sequenced here: peripheral blood mononuclear cells, sampled before stem cell transplant. Receptors were obtained from a woman aged 60-70 years with acute myeloid leukemia. Some clones in this sample may be carry-over from other donors' samples. CDR3s include the opening cysteine and the closing phenylalanine or tryptophan. The D gene is left open where the match is weak. Only part of the rows carry a size: once, few, many, or a class if the clone is expanded.

d_gene: NA
j_gene: TRBJ2-7
v_gene: TRBV7-3
abundance: NA
CDR3aa: CASSRRGAFRDEQYF
CDR3nt: TGTGCCAGCAGCCGTCGGGGAGCGTTTCGAGACGAGCAGTACTTC

d_gene: NA
j_gene: TRBJ2-3
v_gene: TRBV5-1
abundance: NA
CDR3aa: CASSLWGQGTDTQYF
CDR3nt: TGCGCCAGCAGCTTGTGGGGTCAGGGCACAGATACGCAGTATTTT

d_gene: TRBD2
j_gene: TRBJ2-1
v_gene: TRBV6-6
abundance: NA
CDR3aa: CASSYSSGTYNEQFF
CDR3nt: TGTGCCAGCAGTTACTCTAGCGGGACCTACAATGAGCAGTTCTTC

d_gene: NA
j_gene: TRBJ1-1
v_gene: TRBV29-1
abundance: few
CDR3aa: CTTWEDTEAFF
CDR3nt: TGCACTACCTGGGAGGACACTGAAGCTTTCTTT

d_gene: NA
j_gene: TRBJ1-1
v_gene: TRBV10-3
abundance: NA
CDR3aa: CAIGRGTNTEAFF
CDR3nt: TGTGCCATCGGACGCGGGACGAACACTGAAGCTTTCTTT

d_gene: NA
j_gene: TRBJ1-4
v_gene: TRBV1
abundance: NA
CDR3aa: CTSSHSMGVGTNEKLFF
CDR3nt: TGCACCAGCAGCCATTCAATGGGGGTAGGGACTAATGAAAAACTGTTTTTT

d_gene: TRBD1
j_gene: TRBJ1-3
v_gene: TRBV5-8
abundance: NA
CDR3aa: CASRRDSSGNTIYF
CDR3nt: TGTGCCAGCAGGCGGGACAGCTCTGGAAACACCATATATTTT

d_gene: NA
j_gene: TRBJ2-5
v_gene: TRBV4-1
abundance: once
CDR3aa: CASSHPTGEDETQYF
CDR3nt: TGCGCCAGCAGCCACCCCACAGGGGAGGACGAGACCCAGTACTTC

d_gene: NA
j_gene: TRBJ1-4
v_gene: TRBV7-6
abundance: NA
CDR3aa: CASSQVGTNEKLFF
CDR3nt: TGTGCCAGCAGCCAGGTCGGAACTAATGAAAAACTGTTTTTT

d_gene: TRBD1
j_gene: TRBJ1-4
v_gene: TRBV7-9
abundance: NA
CDR3aa: CASSLGDRDRAEKLFF
CDR3nt: TGTGCCAGCAGCTTGGGGGACCGGGACAGGGCTGAAAAACTGTTTTTT

d_gene: NA
j_gene: TRBJ1-1
v_gene: TRBV5-1
abundance: NA
CDR3aa: CASGGSSNTEAFF
CDR3nt: TGCGCCAGCGGAGGCAGCTCGAACACTGAAGCTTTCTTT

d_gene: TRBD1
j_gene: TRBJ1-2
v_gene: TRBV11-2
abundance: NA
CDR3aa: CASSPRRTGPNYGYTF
CDR3nt: TGTGCCAGCAGCCCCCGTAGGACAGGCCCTAACTATGGCTACACCTTC

d_gene: TRBD1
j_gene: TRBJ1-5
v_gene: TRBV28
abundance: NA
CDR3aa: CASSLSDRRSNQPQHF
CDR3nt: TGTGCCAGCAGCCTTTCGGACAGGCGTAGCAATCAGCCCCAGCATTTT

d_gene: NA
j_gene: TRBJ2-7
v_gene: TRBV21-1
abundance: NA
CDR3aa: CASSKLRIRDTSYEQYF
CDR3nt: TGTGCCAGCAGCAAGCTGCGAATTCGGGACACCTCCTACGAGCAGTACTTC

d_gene: TRBD2
j_gene: TRBJ2-1
v_gene: TRBV4-3
abundance: NA
CDR3aa: CASSLRLAGDSYNEQFF
CDR3nt: TGCGCCAGCAGCCTTCGACTAGCGGGGGACTCCTACAATGAGCAGTTCTTC

d_gene: TRBD2
j_gene: TRBJ2-1
v_gene: TRBV5-6
abundance: few
CDR3aa: CASSARLAGGYNEQFF
CDR3nt: TGTGCCAGCAGCGCCCGACTAGCGGGAGGCTACAATGAGCAGTTCTTC

d_gene: NA
j_gene: TRBJ2-7
v_gene: TRBV9
abundance: NA
CDR3aa: CASGSKPYEQYF
CDR3nt: TGTGCCTCTGGGAGCAAACCCTACGAGCAGTACTTC

d_gene: TRBD2
j_gene: TRBJ2-7
v_gene: TRBV9
abundance: NA
CDR3aa: CASSVAPSGGPYEQYF
CDR3nt: TGTGCCAGCAGCGTAGCTCCTAGCGGGGGCCCCTACGAGCAGTACTTC

d_gene: TRBD2
j_gene: TRBJ2-3
v_gene: TRBV6-6
abundance: NA
CDR3aa: CASIELAGVLTDTQYF
CDR3nt: TGTGCCAGCATCGAACTAGCGGGAGTTTTGACAGATACGCAGTATTTT

d_gene: TRBD1
j_gene: TRBJ2-7
v_gene: TRBV7-2
abundance: NA
CDR3aa: CASSLGGGTGYYEQYF
CDR3nt: TGTGCCAGCAGCTTAGGAGGAGGGACAGGCTACTACGAGCAGTACTTC

d_gene: TRBD1
j_gene: TRBJ1-1
v_gene: TRBV19
abundance: once
CDR3aa: CASTSPPEGGRNTEAFF
CDR3nt: TGTGCCAGTACCTCACCACCGGAAGGGGGCAGGAACACTGAAGCTTTCTTT

d_gene: NA
j_gene: TRBJ2-7
v_gene: TRBV7-2
abundance: NA
CDR3aa: CASSSAGTHVDEQYF
CDR3nt: TGTGCCAGCAGCTCCGCCGGGACCCACGTCGACGAGCAGTACTTC

d_gene: NA
j_gene: TRBJ2-4
v_gene: TRBV7-8
abundance: NA
CDR3aa: CASSLESGHGRNIQYF
CDR3nt: TGTGCCAGCAGCTTAGAGAGCGGCCATGGGAGGAACATTCAGTACTTC

d_gene: TRBD2
j_gene: TRBJ2-7
v_gene: TRBV29-1
abundance: NA
CDR3aa: CSVRTGTRSYEQYF
CDR3nt: TGCAGCGTTCGTACCGGGACTAGGTCCTACGAGCAGTACTTC

d_gene: NA
j_gene: TRBJ1-5
v_gene: TRBV4-1
abundance: NA
CDR3aa: CASSAGTLAQPQHF
CDR3nt: TGCGCCAGCAGCGCCGGGACTTTGGCTCAGCCCCAGCATTTT

d_gene: NA
j_gene: TRBJ2-1
v_gene: TRBV9
abundance: NA
CDR3aa: CASSPQGGELGNEQFF
CDR3nt: TGTGCCAGCAGCCCCCAAGGGGGGGAGCTGGGCAATGAGCAGTTCTTC

d_gene: NA
j_gene: TRBJ2-7
v_gene: TRBV6-5
abundance: NA
CDR3aa: CASSYEGPSYEQYF
CDR3nt: TGTGCCAGCAGTTACGAGGGACCCTCCTACGAGCAGTACTTC

d_gene: NA
j_gene: TRBJ2-5
v_gene: TRBV9
abundance: NA
CDR3aa: CASSPHRGVETQYF
CDR3nt: TGTGCCAGCAGCCCCCATAGAGGGGTCGAGACCCAGTACTTC

d_gene: TRBD1
j_gene: TRBJ2-6
v_gene: TRBV5-1
abundance: NA
CDR3aa: CASSLQGPGANVLTF
CDR3nt: TGCGCCAGCAGCCTACAGGGGCCTGGGGCCAACGTCCTGACTTTC

d_gene: TRBD1
j_gene: TRBJ2-1
v_gene: TRBV7-7
abundance: NA
CDR3aa: CASSHGQGRYNEQFF
CDR3nt: TGTGCTAGCAGCCATGGACAGGGGAGGTACAATGAGCAGTTCTTC

d_gene: TRBD1
j_gene: TRBJ1-4
v_gene: TRBV5-1
abundance: NA
CDR3aa: CASSLGQGGEKLFF
CDR3nt: TGCGCCAGCAGCTTGGGACAGGGAGGGGAAAAACTGTTTTTT

d_gene: NA
j_gene: TRBJ1-2
v_gene: TRBV5-4
abundance: NA
CDR3aa: CASSRPDRLTNYGYTF
CDR3nt: TGTGCCAGCAGCCGCCCTGACAGATTGACTAACTATGGCTACACCTTC

d_gene: NA
j_gene: TRBJ1-3
v_gene: TRBV6-5
abundance: NA
CDR3aa: CASSYARGNTIYF
CDR3nt: TGTGCCAGCAGTTACGCCCGGGGAAACACCATATATTTT

d_gene: TRBD1
j_gene: TRBJ2-2
v_gene: TRBV19
abundance: NA
CDR3aa: CASSIDRGRDWAGELFF
CDR3nt: TGTGCCAGTAGTATCGACAGGGGGCGGGATTGGGCCGGGGAGCTGTTTTTT

d_gene: NA
j_gene: TRBJ2-2
v_gene: TRBV11-3
abundance: NA
CDR3aa: CASSLGQANTGELFF
CDR3nt: TGTGCCAGCAGCTTAGGACAGGCGAACACCGGGGAGCTGTTTTTT

d_gene: TRBD1
j_gene: TRBJ1-2
v_gene: TRBV6-5
abundance: once
CDR3aa: CASNQRGQGGGYTF
CDR3nt: TGTGCCAGCAACCAGAGGGGACAGGGTGGTGGCTACACCTTC

d_gene: TRBD1
j_gene: TRBJ1-5
v_gene: TRBV19
abundance: NA
CDR3aa: CASSIPDRVGQPQHF
CDR3nt: TGTGCCAGTAGTATCCCGGACAGGGTGGGTCAGCCCCAGCATTTT

d_gene: NA
j_gene: TRBJ1-3
v_gene: TRBV29-1
abundance: NA
CDR3aa: CSVVGTRSGNTIYF
CDR3nt: TGCAGCGTTGTGGGGACCCGCTCTGGAAACACCATATATTTT

d_gene: NA
j_gene: TRBJ1-1
v_gene: TRBV2
abundance: NA
CDR3aa: CASSVEQGIAEAFF
CDR3nt: TGTGCCAGCAGTGTCGAGCAGGGTATAGCTGAAGCTTTCTTT

d_gene: NA
j_gene: TRBJ2-1
v_gene: TRBV7-2
abundance: NA
CDR3aa: CASSFRSSYNEQFF
CDR3nt: TGTGCCAGCAGCTTCCGGAGCTCCTACAATGAGCAGTTCTTC

d_gene: TRBD1
j_gene: TRBJ1-2
v_gene: TRBV6-5
abundance: NA
CDR3aa: CASKRQGQGYGYTF
CDR3nt: TGTGCCAGCAAGAGACAGGGGCAGGGCTATGGCTACACCTTC

d_gene: NA
j_gene: TRBJ2-1
v_gene: TRBV7-7
abundance: NA
CDR3aa: CASSTEPTEYNEQFF
CDR3nt: TGTGCTAGCAGCACGGAGCCGACAGAGTACAATGAGCAGTTCTTC

d_gene: TRBD1
j_gene: TRBJ2-7
v_gene: TRBV6-6
abundance: NA
CDR3aa: CASSYSRTGASYEQYF
CDR3nt: TGTGCCAGCAGTTACTCGAGGACAGGGGCGTCCTACGAGCAGTACTTC

d_gene: NA
j_gene: TRBJ1-3
v_gene: TRBV5-6
abundance: NA
CDR3aa: CASSPRGRGNTIYF
CDR3nt: TGTGCCAGCAGTCCCCGAGGTAGAGGAAACACCATATATTTT

d_gene: NA
j_gene: TRBJ1-5
v_gene: TRBV10-3
abundance: NA
CDR3aa: CAISPEGQPQHF
CDR3nt: TGTGCCATCAGTCCAGAAGGGCAGCCCCAGCATTTT

d_gene: NA
j_gene: TRBJ1-3
v_gene: TRBV7-6
abundance: NA
CDR3aa: CASSYYGTPNTIYF
CDR3nt: TGTGCCAGCAGCTACTATGGGACGCCGAACACCATATATTTT

d_gene: NA
j_gene: TRBJ1-1
v_gene: TRBV7-8
abundance: NA
CDR3aa: CASSLGHAEAFF
CDR3nt: TGTGCCAGCAGCTTAGGTCATGCCGAAGCTTTCTTT

d_gene: NA
j_gene: TRBJ1-1
v_gene: TRBV2
abundance: NA
CDR3aa: CASSGDSTGPMNTEAFF
CDR3nt: TGTGCCAGCAGTGGAGATAGTACAGGGCCTATGAACACTGAAGCTTTCTTT

d_gene: NA
j_gene: TRBJ1-2
v_gene: TRBV7-9
abundance: once
CDR3aa: CASSLGWEGVGPDGYTF
CDR3nt: TGTGCCAGCAGCTTAGGGTGGGAGGGTGTGGGGCCGGATGGCTACACCTTC